This T cell receptor beta chain was documented in a study of T cell responses to AZD1222 COVID-19 vaccine. At the level of the study: It was second doses at about 4 or about 12 weeks that were pooled. Study findings and constraints: Baseline serology detected seropositivity in only a handful of AZD1222 recipients. None of the repertoires were sampled until the peak T cell response had passed.

The assay was immunoSEQ multiplex PCR, and TCRdb's table has in-frame clones only and misses some. Counted here are some 110,000 clones, around 94% occurring once; the ten biggest clones make up about 3%. For this clone: As yet, its antigen is unknown.

Trimming cost V 5 bases and J 1 base, with 10 bases left between them. The CDR3 is 14 residues long. Germline V lookup: CDR1 MNHEY, CDR2 SMNVEV (reference sequence). The rearrangement links TRBV27 to TRBJ2-3; a weak D match, TRBD2 (6 bases). Sequences were derived from peripheral blood, sampled on day 0 of AZD1222 vaccination. The TCR was taken from an adult in good health. The CDR3 DNA reads as TGTGCCAGCAGTACCGGGGGTGGCACAGATACGCAGTATTTT. This gives the protein CASSTGGGTDTQYF.